The 12 T cell receptor beta chains below come from one sample, sequenced in a study of early T cells in non-severe SARS-CoV-2 infection. MiXCR was run by TCRdb on the 5' RACE reads, yielding one entry per CDR3 protein. The sample comprises nearly 45,000 distinct CDR3 sequences, around 10% of which are singletons, and 21% rests with the top ten. The sequenced material came from whole blood. Receptors originate from an adult who was a healthcare worker with PCR-confirmed SARS-CoV-2 infection or an uninfected control (not recorded which).

On this clonotype: This may arise from a read error, as a much more abundant clone is one base away. This sequence joins TRBV7-9 and TRBJ1-1; TRBD1 agrees at 7 bases. Germline V gene data show CDR1 as SEHNR and CDR2 as FQNEAQ (reference sequence). The CDR3 loop spans 14 amino acids. CDR3 in DNA: TGTACCAGCAGCCCGGGACAGCTAAACACTGAAGCTTTCTTT. Translated, it gives CTSSPGQLNTEAFF.

The CDR3 DNA sequence: TGTGCCACCAAGACCTCCGGGACAGAGGTCTACGAGCAGTACTTC. This encodes CATKTSGTEVYEQYF. V usage is TRBV28 and J usage is TRBJ2-7; TRBD1 matches at 7 bases. The CDR3 sequence is 15 residues long. J lost 3 bases, V lost 10 bases, and 15 bases had no gene match. Germline assignment: CDR1 MDHEN and CDR2 SYDVKM.

The chain carries TRBV30 and TRBJ2-6; D gene unclear. CDR3 length: 14 amino acids. Germline values: CDR1 GTSNPN, CDR2 SVGIG (reference sequence). Trimming pared 4 bases from V and 0 bases from J, leaving 7 bases between. The CDR3 is CAWKGNSGANVLTF. The CDR3 DNA follows: TGTGCCTGGAAGGGAAACTCTGGGGCCAACGTCCTGACTTTC.

This clonotype was observed a handful of times. The chain employs TRBV7-2 and TRBJ2-5; 7 bases are shared with TRBD1. The germline CDR1 and CDR2 sequences are SGHTA and FQGNSA. The CDR3 has 14 residues. Trimming cost V 6 bases and J 5 bases; bases outside gene matches: 9. For the CDR3, the DNA is TGTGCCAGCAGTTCTTACAGGGGAATGGAGACCCAGTACTTC. This sequence encodes CASSSYRGMETQYF.

This clonotype was counted ten times or more. This rearrangement joins TRBV29-1 to TRBJ2-7, with D tentatively TRBD2 (5 bases). The germline gives CDR1 SQVTM, CDR2 ANQGSEA. The V end lost 4 bases, the J end lost 3 bases, and 7 bases lay between the germline ends. CDR3 length: 11 amino acids. The CDR3 spells CSVAGFYEQYF. For the CDR3, the DNA is TGCAGCGTTGCGGGATTCTACGAGCAGTACTTC.

Many counts were recorded for this clonotype. The chain couples TRBV7-7 to TRBJ2-5, with D possibly being TRBD1 or TRBD2 (7 bases each). The germline gives CDR1 SSHAT, CDR2 FNYEAQ (reference sequence). V was clipped by 3 bases and J by 2 bases, with 13 bases between them. The length of the CDR3 is 15 residues. In DNA form, the CDR3 reads TGTGCCAGCAGCTTGGGAGGGGGCAAACAAGAGACCCAGTACTTC. Translation gives CASSLGGGKQETQYF.

This clonotype was detected ten times or more. The chain is built from TRBV12-3 or TRBV12-4 and TRBJ2-7, with 11 bases lining up with TRBD2. There are 15 residues in the CDR3. V trimming: 10 bases; J trimming: 7 bases; junction bases outside the gene matches: 15. DNA for the CDR3: TGTGCCACCAGGCCGACTAGCGGGAAGGTAGGGGAGCAGTACTTC. Its protein product is CATRPTSGKVGEQYF.

The gene calls are TRBV20-1 and TRBJ2-3; 7 positions agree with TRBD2. Unmatched junction bases numbered 4, after V lost 3 bases and J lost 4 bases. Germline V CDR1 and CDR2: DFQATT, SNEGSKA (reference sequence). The length of the CDR3 is 13 residues. The chain's CDR3 is CSASGGRADTQYF. The DNA for the CDR3 is TGCAGTGCTAGCGGTGGGAGGGCAGATACGCAGTATTTT.

This clonotype appeared many times. The chain combines TRBV9 with TRBJ2-1; D uncertain. The germline V gene encodes CDR1 SGDLS and CDR2 YYNGEE. V lost 1 base and J lost 4, with 15 bases in between. This CDR3 contains 16 residues. CDR3 region: CASSVNQGRAYNEQFF. DNA for the CDR3: TGTGCCAGCAGCGTAAACCAAGGACGAGCATACAATGAGCAGTTCTTC. The whole variable domain, remainder taken from reference TRBV9 and TRBJ2-1, is DSGVTQTPKHLITATGQRVTLRCSPRSGDLSVYWYQQSLDQGLQFLIQYYNGEERAKGNILERFSAQQFPDLHSELNLSSLELGDSALYFCASSVNQGRAYNEQFFGPGTRLTVL.

The chain employs TRBV28 and TRBJ2-5; possibly TRBD2 for D (6 bases). Germline CDR1 reads MDHEN; CDR2 reads SYDVKM. The V gene lost 2 bases and the J gene lost 7 bases, with 8 bases spanning the gap. There are 12 residues in the CDR3. CDR3 coding DNA: TGTGCCAGCAGTTTACCGCGGGGGACCCAGTACTTC. As protein: CASSLPRGTQYF. The full variable domain, completed using reference TRBV28 and TRBJ2-5, is DVKVTQSSRYLVKRTGEKVFLECVQDMDHENMFWYRQDPGLGLRLIYFSYDVKMKEKGDIPEGYSVSREKKERFSLILESASTNQTSMYLCASSLPRGTQYFGPGTRLLVL.

This clonotype came up many times. This chain uses TRBV7-2 with TRBJ1-2, with unresolved D. The CDR3 contains 14 residues. The germline V and J ends were trimmed by 5 bases and 7 bases, with 17 bases remaining between them. The germline CDR1 and CDR2 sequences are SGHTA and FQGNSA. The chain's CDR3 is CASSESTPYTGYTF. CDR3 nucleotide sequence: TGTGCCAGCAGCGAATCGACACCCTATACTGGCTACACCTTC.

This clonotype has a count of ten or more. V usage is TRBV10-2 and J usage is TRBJ1-5, with a tentative D call TRBD1 (5 bases). V was shortened by 7 bases and J by 5 bases, with 12 bases between the two germline ends. CDR3 length: 13 amino acids. The V gene's germline CDR1 is WSHSY and CDR2 SAAADI. In DNA, the CDR3 is TGCGCCAGCACAAGGGACCGCTATCAGCCCCAGCATTTT. This codes for CASTRDRYQPQHF.